A selection of T cell receptor beta chains follows, all from one sample in a study. TCRdb processed the RT-PCR reads anew with MiXCR; each CDR3 protein has one entry. Of almost 700,000 distinct CDR3 sequences detected, 14% appear once; the ten largest clones hold about 3.9%. Input material: memory CD4+ T cells from blood. Receptor source: a female donor in good health, serving as a healthy control. Each CDR3 is given with its conserved first and last residue. The D gene is left open where the match is weak. Size tells how often a clone was seen (once, few, many) or the class of an expanded clone, and some rows leave it out.

.	TRBJ2-3	.	TRBV28	TGTGCCAGCAGTTCAGCCCACCCAGGGGGGACAGATACGCAGTGTTTT	CASSSAHPGGTDTQCF
.	TRBJ2-6	.	TRBV11-1	TGTGCCAGCAGCTTAGGAGGCAGGGGGGCCTCTGGGGCCAACGTCCTGACTTTC	CASSLGGRGASGANVLTF
.	TRBJ2-5	.	TRBV20-1	TGCAGTGCTAGAAGGCCGGAGTCAGAGACCCAGTACTTC	CSARRPESETQYF
.	TRBJ2-1	.	TRBV5-1	TGCGCCAGCAGCTCTGTGGGAGGGGGGGATGAGCAGTTCTTC	CASSSVGGGDEQFF
many	TRBJ1-1	.	TRBV6-5	TGTGCCAGCAGTTACTCAGGGAGCATGAACACTGAAGCTTTCTTT	CASSYSGSMNTEAFF
.	TRBJ2-5	.	TRBV7-9	TGTGCCAGCCTAGTCCGGGTTGGAGAGACCCAGTACTTC	CASLVRVGETQYF
once	TRBJ1-2	.	TRBV30	TGTGCCTGGAGTGGGGGCCGAGATGCAGGCACCTTC	CAWSGGRDAGTF
once	TRBJ2-1	.	TRBV20-1	TGCAGTACCTACCTTGTTGGGGGAGAATCCTACAATGAGCAGTTCTTC	CSTYLVGGESYNEQFF
.	TRBJ2-1	TRBD2	TRBV7-9	TGTGCCAGCAGCTTAAAAGGCAGGGAGGGAAGCAATGAGCAGTTCTTC	CASSLKGREGSNEQFF
.	TRBJ2-7	TRBD2	TRBV10-3	TGTGCCATCAGTGAGTCGGGCTCGGCTAGCGGGATCGGGTACGAGCAGTACTTC	CAISESGSASGIGYEQYF
many	TRBJ1-3	.	TRBV12-3/TRBV12-4	TGTGCCAGCAGTTTTTCAGGGAGTAACACCATATATTTT	CASSFSGSNTIYF
few	TRBJ2-3	.	TRBV5-1	TGCGCCAGCTCCCGCACCGACCCGTCCACAGATACGCAGTATTTT	CASSRTDPSTDTQYF
.	TRBJ2-7	TRBD2	TRBV28	TGTGCCAGCAGTTTCCACGCGGGAGTCTCCTACGAGCAGTACTTC	CASSFHAGVSYEQYF
.	TRBJ1-1	.	TRBV2	TGTGCCAGCAGTTCCCAGGGGAGCGGGGGCACTGAAGCTTTCTTT	CASSSQGSGGTEAFF
.	TRBJ2-1	TRBD2	TRBV2	TGTGCCAGCAGTGAATCTAGCGGGCCTTACAATGAGCAGTTCTTC	CASSESSGPYNEQFF
few	TRBJ2-2	.	TRBV20-1	TGCAGTAGTCCGGGGCCCAGCTCAACCGGGGAGCTGTTTTTT	CSSPGPSSTGELFF
few	TRBJ2-5	TRBD2	TRBV7-2	TGTGCCAGCAGCCTCCAAGCGGGAGCCCGGCAAGAGACCCAGTACTTC	CASSLQAGARQETQYF
few	TRBJ2-1	.	TRBV5-1	TGCGCCAGCAGCTTACGGGGACTCGATTACCTAAGCTCCTACAATGAGCAGTTCTTC	CASSLRGLDYLSSYNEQFF
.	TRBJ2-6	.	TRBV4-2	TGTGCCAGCAGCCAAGATGCCGTACGGGGCTCTGGGGCCAACGTCCTGACTTTC	CASSQDAVRGSGANVLTF
few	TRBJ1-2	.	TRBV25-1	TGTGCCAGCAGTGAATTCGGGGGAACGGCGAATGGCTACACCTTC	CASSEFGGTANGYTF